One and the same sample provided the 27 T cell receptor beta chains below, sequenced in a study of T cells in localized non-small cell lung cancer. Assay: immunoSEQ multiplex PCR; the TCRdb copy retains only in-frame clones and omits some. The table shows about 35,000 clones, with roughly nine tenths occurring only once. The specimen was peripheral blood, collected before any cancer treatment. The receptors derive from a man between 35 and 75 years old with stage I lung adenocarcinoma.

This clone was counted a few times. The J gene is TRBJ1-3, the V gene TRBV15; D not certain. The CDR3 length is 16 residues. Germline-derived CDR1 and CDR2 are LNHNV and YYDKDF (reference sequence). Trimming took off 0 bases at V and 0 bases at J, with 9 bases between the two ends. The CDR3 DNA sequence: TGTGCCACCAGCAGAGATCGGGGATCCTCTGGAAACACCATATATTTT. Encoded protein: CATSRDRGSSGNTIYF.

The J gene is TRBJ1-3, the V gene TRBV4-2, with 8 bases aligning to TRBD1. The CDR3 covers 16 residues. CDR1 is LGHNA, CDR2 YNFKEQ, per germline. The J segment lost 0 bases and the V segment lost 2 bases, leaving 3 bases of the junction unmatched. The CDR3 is CASSQRQGISGNTIYF. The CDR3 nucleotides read TGTGCCAGCAGCCAACGACAGGGGATCTCTGGAAACACCATATATTTT.

The CDR3, as DNA: TGCAGCGTTGAAAGGACAGGATTCAACACTGAAGCTTTCTTT. It translates to CSVERTGFNTEAFF. The J gene is TRBJ1-1, the V gene TRBV29-1, with 7 nucleotides matching TRBD1. The trim removed 2 bases at V and 2 bases at J, leaving 5 bases unmatched. The germline CDR1 and CDR2 sequences are SQVTM and ANQGSEA. This CDR3 region has 14 residues.

CDR3: CASSLGNNYEQYF. The DNA for the CDR3 is TGTGCCAGCAGTTTGGGAAACAACTACGAGCAGTACTTC. V gene TRBV27 combines with J gene TRBJ2-7; D not resolved. The CDR3 sequence is 13 residues long. The germline CDR1 and CDR2 sequences are MNHEY and SMNVEV (reference sequence). V was trimmed by 3 bases and J by 3 bases, leaving 9 bases between them.

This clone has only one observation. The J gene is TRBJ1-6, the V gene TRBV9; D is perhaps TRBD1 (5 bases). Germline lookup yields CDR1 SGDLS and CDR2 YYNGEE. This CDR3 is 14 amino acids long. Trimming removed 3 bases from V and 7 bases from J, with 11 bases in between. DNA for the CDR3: TGTGCCAGCAGCGAGGGGAACTCCAATTCACCCCTCCACTTT. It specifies CASSEGNSNSPLHF.

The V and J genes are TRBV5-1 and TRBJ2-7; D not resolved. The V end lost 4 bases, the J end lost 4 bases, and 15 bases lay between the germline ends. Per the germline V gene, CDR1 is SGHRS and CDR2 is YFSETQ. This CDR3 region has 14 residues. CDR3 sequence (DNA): TGCGCCAGCAGCGTCGGGTCCCCCCGATACGAGCAGTACTTC. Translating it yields CASSVGSPRYEQYF.

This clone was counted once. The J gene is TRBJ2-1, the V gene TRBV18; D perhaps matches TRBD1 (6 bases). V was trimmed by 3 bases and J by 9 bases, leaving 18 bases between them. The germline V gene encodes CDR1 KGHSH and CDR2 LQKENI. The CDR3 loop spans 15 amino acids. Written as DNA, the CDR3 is TGTGCCAGCTCACCGATGACAGGAGCCTCGGGTGAGCAGTTCTTC. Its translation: CASSPMTGASGEQFF.

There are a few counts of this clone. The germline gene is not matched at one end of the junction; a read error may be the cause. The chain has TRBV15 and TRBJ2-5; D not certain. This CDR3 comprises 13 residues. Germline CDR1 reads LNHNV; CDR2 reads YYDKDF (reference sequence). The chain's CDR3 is CATSRDVSDEKNF. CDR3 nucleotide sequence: TGTGCCACCAGCAGAGACGTCTCGGACGAGAAGAACTTC. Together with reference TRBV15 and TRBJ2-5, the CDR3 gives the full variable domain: DAMVIQNPRYQVTQFGKPVTLSCSQTLNHNVMYWYQQKSSQAPKLLFHYYDKDFNNEADTPDNFQSRRPNTSFCFLDIRSPGLGDTAMYLCATSRDVSDEKNFGPGTRLLVL.

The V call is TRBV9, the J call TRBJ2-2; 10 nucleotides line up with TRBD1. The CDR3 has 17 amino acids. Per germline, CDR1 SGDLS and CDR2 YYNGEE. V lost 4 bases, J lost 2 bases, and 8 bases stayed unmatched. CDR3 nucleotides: TGTGCCAGCAGCTCGCCTCGGGACAGGGGAAACACCGGGGAGCTGTTTTTT. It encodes CASSSPRDRGNTGELFF.

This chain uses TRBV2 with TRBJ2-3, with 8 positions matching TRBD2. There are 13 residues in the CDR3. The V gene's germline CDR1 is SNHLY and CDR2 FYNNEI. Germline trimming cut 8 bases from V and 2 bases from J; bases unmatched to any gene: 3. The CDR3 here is CASRGGITDTQYF. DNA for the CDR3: TGTGCCAGCCGGGGGGGCATCACAGATACGCAGTATTTT.

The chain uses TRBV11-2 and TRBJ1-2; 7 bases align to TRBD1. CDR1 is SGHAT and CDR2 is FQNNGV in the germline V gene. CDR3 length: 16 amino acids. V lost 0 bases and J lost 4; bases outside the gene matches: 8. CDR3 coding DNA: TGTGCCAGCAGCTTAGATACCATAGGGGGCGCCTATGGCTACACCTTC. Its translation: CASSLDTIGGAYGYTF. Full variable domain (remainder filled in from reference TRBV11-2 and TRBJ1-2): EAGVAQSPRYKIIEKRQSVAFWCNPISGHATLYWYQQILGQGPKLLIQFQNNGVVDDSQLPKDRFSAERLKGVDSTLKIQPAKLEDSAVYLCASSLDTIGGAYGYTFGSGTRLTVV.

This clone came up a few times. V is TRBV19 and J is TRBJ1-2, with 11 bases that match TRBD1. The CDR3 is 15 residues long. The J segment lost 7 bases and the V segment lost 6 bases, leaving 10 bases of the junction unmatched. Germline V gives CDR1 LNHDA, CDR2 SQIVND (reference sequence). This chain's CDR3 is CASRLGQGARSGYTF. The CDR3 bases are TGTGCCAGTAGATTAGGACAGGGGGCCCGGAGTGGCTACACCTTC.

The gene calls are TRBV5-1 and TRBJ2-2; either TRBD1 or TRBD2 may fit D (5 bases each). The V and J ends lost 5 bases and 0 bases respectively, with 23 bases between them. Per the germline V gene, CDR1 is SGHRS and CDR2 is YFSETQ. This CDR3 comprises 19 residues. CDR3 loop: CASRLFPKMGVPNTGELFF. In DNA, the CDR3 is TGCGCCAGCAGATTATTCCCCAAAATGGGGGTACCGAACACCGGGGAGCTGTTTTTT.

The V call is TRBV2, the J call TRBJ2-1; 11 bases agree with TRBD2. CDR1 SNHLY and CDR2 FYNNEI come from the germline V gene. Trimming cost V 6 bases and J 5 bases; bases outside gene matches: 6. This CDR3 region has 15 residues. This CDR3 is CASRGGTSGNNEQFF. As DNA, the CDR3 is TGTGCCAGCAGAGGGGGGACTAGCGGAAACAATGAGCAGTTCTTC.

As DNA, the CDR3 is TGTGCCAGCAGCGCCGGGACAGGGGAATTTGGCGGGGAGCTGTTTTTT. It translates to CASSAGTGEFGGELFF. The V call is TRBV9, the J call TRBJ2-2; 10 bases fit TRBD1. Germline V gene sequence: CDR1 SGDLS, CDR2 YYNGEE. Trimming took 3 bases from V and 7 from J; bases not matched to a gene: 9. This CDR3 is built from 16 residues.

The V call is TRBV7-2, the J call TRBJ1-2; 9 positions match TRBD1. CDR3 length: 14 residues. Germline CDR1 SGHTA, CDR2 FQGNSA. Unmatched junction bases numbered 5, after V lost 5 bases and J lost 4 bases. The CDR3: CASSTDRGPYGYTF. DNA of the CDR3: TGTGCCAGCAGCACGGACAGGGGTCCCTATGGCTACACCTTC. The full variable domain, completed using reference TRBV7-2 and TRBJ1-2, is GAGVSQSPSNKVTEKGKDVELRCDPISGHTALYWYRQSLGQGLEFLIYFQGNSAPDKSGLPSDRFSAERTGGSVSTLTIQRTQQEDSAVYLCASSTDRGPYGYTFGSGTRLTVV.

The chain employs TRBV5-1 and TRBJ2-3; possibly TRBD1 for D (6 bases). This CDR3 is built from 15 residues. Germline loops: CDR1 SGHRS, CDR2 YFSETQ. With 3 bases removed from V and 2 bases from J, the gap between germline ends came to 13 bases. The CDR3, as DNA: TGCGCCAGCAGCTCTGTCGACAGGCACACAGATACGCAGTATTTT. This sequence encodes CASSSVDRHTDTQYF.

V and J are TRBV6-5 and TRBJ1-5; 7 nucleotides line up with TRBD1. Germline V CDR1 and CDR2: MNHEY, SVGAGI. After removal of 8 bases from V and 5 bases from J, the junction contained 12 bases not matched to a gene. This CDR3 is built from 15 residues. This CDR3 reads CASGSRLQGYQPQHF. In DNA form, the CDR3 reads TGTGCCAGCGGATCCCGTCTACAGGGGTATCAGCCCCAGCATTTT.

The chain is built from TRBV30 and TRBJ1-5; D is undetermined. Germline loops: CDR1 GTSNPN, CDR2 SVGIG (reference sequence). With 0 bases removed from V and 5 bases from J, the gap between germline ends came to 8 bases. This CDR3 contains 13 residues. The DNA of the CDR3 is TGTGCCTGGAGTGTCGGGGATTATCAGCCCCAGCATTTT. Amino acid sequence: CAWSVGDYQPQHF.

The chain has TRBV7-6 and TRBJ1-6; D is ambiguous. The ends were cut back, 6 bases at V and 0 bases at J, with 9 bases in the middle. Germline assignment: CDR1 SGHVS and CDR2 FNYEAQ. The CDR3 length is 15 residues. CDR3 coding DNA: TGTGCCAGCAGTGAGTTGAGCTCCTATAATTCACCCCTCCACTTT. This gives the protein CASSELSSYNSPLHF.

CDR3 loop: CASSDGQGDNKQYF. The CDR3 DNA is TGTGCCAGCAGCGATGGACAGGGGGATAATAAGCAGTACTTC. The V and J genes are TRBV5-5 and TRBJ2-7, with 10 bases identical to TRBD1. The CDR3 totals 14 residues. V was clipped by 4 bases and J by 8 bases; unmatched bases: 9. Looked up from germline, CDR1 is SGHKS and CDR2 is YYEKEE (reference sequence).

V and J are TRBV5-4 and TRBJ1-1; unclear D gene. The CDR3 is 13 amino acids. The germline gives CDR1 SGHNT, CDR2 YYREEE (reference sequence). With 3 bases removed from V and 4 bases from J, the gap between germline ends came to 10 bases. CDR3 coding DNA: TGTGCCAGCAGCTCGCCGGTACGCACTGAAGCTTTCTTT. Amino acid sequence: CASSSPVRTEAFF. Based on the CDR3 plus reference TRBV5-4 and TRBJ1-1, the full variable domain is ETGVTQSPTHLIKTRGQQVTLRCSSQSGHNTVSWYQQALGQGPQFIFQYYREEENGRGNFPPRFSGLQFPNYSSELNVNALELDDSALYLCASSSPVRTEAFFGQGTRLTVV.

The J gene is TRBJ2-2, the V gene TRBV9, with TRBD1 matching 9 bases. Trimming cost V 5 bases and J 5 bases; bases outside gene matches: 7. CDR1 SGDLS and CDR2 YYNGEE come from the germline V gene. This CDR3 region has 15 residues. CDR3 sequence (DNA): TGTGCCAGCAGTGACAGGGGGAGAGGGACCGGGGAGCTGTTTTTT. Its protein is CASSDRGRGTGELFF.

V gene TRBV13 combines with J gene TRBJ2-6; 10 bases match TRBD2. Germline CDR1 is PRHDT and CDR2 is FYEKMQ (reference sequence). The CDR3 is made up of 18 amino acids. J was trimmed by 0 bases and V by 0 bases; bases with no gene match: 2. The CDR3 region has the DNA TGTGCCAGCAGCTTAGGGAGCGGGGGGGCCTCTGGGGCCAACGTCCTGACTTTC. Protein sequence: CASSLGSGGASGANVLTF.

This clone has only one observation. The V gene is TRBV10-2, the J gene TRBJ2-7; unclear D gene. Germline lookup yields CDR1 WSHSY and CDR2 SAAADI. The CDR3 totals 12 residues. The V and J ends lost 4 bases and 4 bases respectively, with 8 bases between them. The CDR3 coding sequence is TGCGCCAGCAGTGGAGGCAGGTACGAGCAGTACTTC. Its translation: CASSGGRYEQYF.

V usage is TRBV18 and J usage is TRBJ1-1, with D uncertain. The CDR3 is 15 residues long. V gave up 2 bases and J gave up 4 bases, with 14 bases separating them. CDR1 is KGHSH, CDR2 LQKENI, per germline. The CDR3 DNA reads TGTGCCAGCTCACCAGACATAGGGAGGAGCACTGAAGCTTTCTTT. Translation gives CASSPDIGRSTEAFF.

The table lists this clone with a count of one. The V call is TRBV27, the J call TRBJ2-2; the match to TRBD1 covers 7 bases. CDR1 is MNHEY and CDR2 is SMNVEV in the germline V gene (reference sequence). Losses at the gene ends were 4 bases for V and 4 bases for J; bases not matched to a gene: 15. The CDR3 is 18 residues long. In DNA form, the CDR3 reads TGTGCCAGCAGTTCCTACAAAACGACAGGGTTGGGCACCGGGGAGCTGTTTTTT. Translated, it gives CASSSYKTTGLGTGELFF.